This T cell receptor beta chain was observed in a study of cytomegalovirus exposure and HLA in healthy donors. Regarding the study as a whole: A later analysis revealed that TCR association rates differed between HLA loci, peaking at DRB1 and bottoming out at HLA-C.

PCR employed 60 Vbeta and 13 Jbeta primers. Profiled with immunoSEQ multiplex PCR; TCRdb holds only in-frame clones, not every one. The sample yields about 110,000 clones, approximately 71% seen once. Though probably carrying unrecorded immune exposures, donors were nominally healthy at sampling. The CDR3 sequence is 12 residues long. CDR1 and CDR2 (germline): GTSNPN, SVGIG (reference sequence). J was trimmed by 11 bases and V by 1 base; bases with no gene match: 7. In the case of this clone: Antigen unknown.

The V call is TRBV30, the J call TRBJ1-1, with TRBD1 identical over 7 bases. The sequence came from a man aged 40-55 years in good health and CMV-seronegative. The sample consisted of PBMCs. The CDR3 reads CAWSAGGTDAFF. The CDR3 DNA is TGTGCCTGGAGTGCCGGAGGGACAGATGCTTTCTTT. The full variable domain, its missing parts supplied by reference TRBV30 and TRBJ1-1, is SQTIHQWPATLVQPVGSPLSLECTVEGTSNPNLYWYRQAAGRGLQLLFYSVGIGQISSEVPQNLSASRPQDRQFILSSKKLLLSDSGFYLCAWSAGGTDAFFGQGTRLTVV.